The clone carrying this T cell receptor (beta chain) turned up a few times. Its target is unknown. The sample belongs to a study of OX40 agonist ivuxolimab in advanced cancers. Study-wide context: Each dose-escalation patient presented with hepatocellular carcinoma, melanoma, renal cell or head and neck cancer. In three patients, partial responses were observed, one with hepatocellular carcinoma and two with cutaneous melanoma. Findings and caveats of the study: Both blood CD4+ and CD8+ T cells showed clonal growth by week 6 at 0.1 to 3.0 mg/kg.

The germline gives CDR1 SEHNR, CDR2 FQNEAQ (reference sequence). The CDR3 length is 13 residues. Trimming shortened V by 6 bases and J by 0 bases, and 8 bases separated the two germline ends. Peripheral blood came from all dose cohorts at three timepoints. The table came from immunoSEQ multiplex PCR; TCRdb's copy has only in-frame clones and leaves some out. The table records tens of thousands of clones, about 74% of them present only once. This material consisted of CD4+ or CD8+ T cells sorted from blood, taken in a trial of the OX40 agonist ivuxolimab. The receptor's source is an adult with an advanced solid tumor such as melanoma, head and neck, liver or kidney cancer. The V gene is TRBV7-9, the J gene TRBJ1-1, with D maybe TRBD1 (6 bases). CDR3 residues: CASRDSLNTEAFF. The CDR3 DNA is TGTGCCAGCAGGGACAGTTTGAACACTGAAGCTTTCTTT.